The rows below give T cell receptor beta chains drawn from one sample of a study of blood T cell repertoires in COVID-19. Only in-frame clones appear in the TCRdb table, and some are missing; sequencing was by immunoSEQ multiplex PCR. The sample holds fewer than 250,000 clones, 65% to 90% seen once. Sequenced sample: PBMCs or T cells enriched from blood (not recorded which). These receptor sequences come from a woman aged 40 to 50 with acute COVID-19. Both conserved end residues are part of each CDR3. The order of the fields is clone size, D gene, J gene, V gene, CDR3 protein, CDR3 DNA. A D gene is named only where the DNA matches it firmly. Only some rows state a clone size, as once, few, many or a class for expanded clones.

>NA|NA|TRBJ2-5|TRBV28
CASRPLGVSQETQYF
TGTGCCAGCAGACCTCTCGGAGTCTCCCAAGAGACCCAGTACTTC
>once|NA|TRBJ2-3|TRBV7-3
CASSLRDSADTQYF
TGTGCCAGCAGTTTACGGGACTCCGCAGATACGCAGTATTTT
>once|NA|TRBJ2-5|TRBV15
CATSRLGVETQYF
TGTGCCACCAGCAGACTCGGGGTGGAGACCCAGTACTTC
>NA|NA|TRBJ2-7|TRBV11-2
CASSIPPSLSEQYF
TGTGCCAGCAGCATCCCACCTAGTTTGAGCGAGCAGTACTTC
>NA|TRBD1|TRBJ1-1|TRBV5-1
CASSLGTGVMNTEAFF
TGCGCCAGCAGCTTGGGGACAGGGGTAATGAACACTGAAGCTTTCTTT
>NA|NA|TRBJ2-2|TRBV7-6
CASSPGNRDMRTGELFF
TGTGCCAGCAGCCCCGGCAATCGGGACATGAGGACCGGGGAGCTGTTTTTT
>NA|NA|TRBJ2-4|TRBV2
CASNPSSSKNIQYF
TGTGCCAGCAACCCCTCGAGTTCCAAAAACATTCAGTACTTC
>NA|TRBD2|TRBJ2-2|TRBV5-1
CASSFNNGRAGSGELFF
TGCGCCAGCAGCTTTAATAACGGGAGGGCCGGATCCGGGGAGCTGTTTTTT
>once|NA|TRBJ2-3|TRBV29-1
CSVPTGPGTDTQYF
TGCAGCGTCCCTACAGGGCCGGGCACAGATACGCAGTATTTT
>NA|NA|TRBJ1-1|TRBV2
CASSPTENTEAFF
TGTGCCAGCAGTCCGACAGAGAACACTGAAGCTTTCTTT
>NA|NA|TRBJ2-3|TRBV12-5
CASGYATGRGTDTQYF
TGTGCTAGTGGTTATGCGACTGGGCGGGGCACAGATACGCAGTATTTT
>NA|NA|TRBJ1-5|TRBV4-2
CASSQDAGGGQPQHF
TGTGCCAGCAGCCAAGATGCGGGGGGCGGGCAGCCCCAGCATTTT
>NA|NA|TRBJ1-2|TRBV12-3/TRBV12-4
CATLRDYGYTF
TGTGCCACCCTCAGGGACTATGGCTACACCTTC
>NA|NA|TRBJ1-1|TRBV5-1
CASRETAMNTEAFF
TGCGCCAGCAGAGAGACAGCGATGAACACTGAAGCTTTCTTT
>few|TRBD2|TRBJ2-3|TRBV19
CASSNLAGNTDTQYF
TGTGCCAGTAGTAACCTAGCGGGAAACACAGATACGCAGTATTTT
>NA|TRBD1|TRBJ1-6|TRBV3-1/TRBV3-2
CASSPQEGWSRGRLDNSPLHF
TGTGCCAGCAGCCCGCAAGAGGGGTGGAGTAGGGGGCGCCTTGATAATTCACCCCTCCACTTT
>NA|TRBD1|TRBJ2-5|TRBV7-8
CASSLPGQRQTQYF
TGTGCCAGCAGCTTACCGGGACAGAGACAGACCCAGTACTTC
>NA|NA|TRBJ1-1|TRBV24-1
CATSDSPPRNTEAFF
TGTGCCACCAGTGACTCCCCCCCTCGGAACACTGAAGCTTTCTTT
>NA|TRBD2|TRBJ2-3|TRBV7-3
CASSLKPGLAKDTQYF
TGTGCCAGCAGCTTAAAACCGGGACTAGCGAAGGATACGCAGTATTTT
>NA|NA|TRBJ1-2|TRBV29-1
CSGGGRNYGYTF
TGCAGTGGCGGAGGACGTAACTATGGCTACACCTTC
>NA|NA|TRBJ2-2|TRBV19
CASTPRQQGTGELFF
TGTGCCAGTACTCCCCGCCAACAGGGAACCGGGGAGCTGTTTTTT
>once|NA|TRBJ2-5|TRBV11-3
CASTPGTRGGETQYF
TGTGCCAGCACCCCGGGGACTCGGGGTGGGGAGACCCAGTACTTC
>NA|TRBD1|TRBJ1-1|TRBV10-2
CASSSGTGIMNTEAFF
TGCGCCAGCAGTTCCGGGACAGGGATTATGAACACTGAAGCTTTCTTT
>NA|NA|TRBJ2-7|TRBV10-2
CASSARESPYEQYF
TGCGCCAGCAGTGCCCGGGAGTCCCCCTACGAGCAGTACTTC
>NA|NA|TRBJ1-5|TRBV2
CASNGGDTPNQPQHF
TGTGCCAGCAACGGGGGGGACACTCCTAATCAGCCCCAGCATTTT
>NA|TRBD1|TRBJ1-2|TRBV3-1/TRBV3-2
CASTTGGRESYTF
TGTGCCAGCACAACAGGGGGGAGAGAAAGCTACACCTTC
>NA|NA|TRBJ2-7|TRBV6-2/TRBV6-3
CASSYSVQYF
TGTGCCAGCAGTTACTCCGTCCAGTACTTC
>once|NA|TRBJ2-2|TRBV4-1
CASSPGLTNTGELFF
TGCGCCAGCAGCCCGGGACTTACTAACACCGGGGAGCTGTTTTTT
>NA|TRBD1|TRBJ1-5|TRBV4-2
CASSQDPTGDQPQHF
TGTGCCAGCAGCCAAGATCCGACAGGGGACCAGCCCCAGCATTTT
>few|NA|TRBJ2-3|TRBV5-1
CASAREPEPGGTDTQYF
TGCGCCAGCGCCAGAGAGCCGGAGCCGGGAGGCACAGATACGCAGTATTTT
>NA|NA|TRBJ1-1|TRBV29-1
CSVEGTPSGMNTEAFF
TGCAGCGTTGAAGGGACGCCCTCGGGGATGAACACTGAAGCTTTCTTT
>NA|TRBD2|TRBJ2-1|TRBV4-2
CASSQELETSGNNEQFF
TGTGCCAGCAGCCAAGAGTTGGAGACTAGCGGGAACAATGAGCAGTTCTTC
>once|TRBD1|TRBJ2-2|TRBV7-9
CASSQAYSGTGGTGELFF
TGTGCCAGCAGTCAAGCTTATTCCGGGACAGGGGGCACCGGGGAGCTGTTTTTT
>NA|TRBD2|TRBJ2-1|TRBV28
CASNPLAGDISYNEQFF
TGTGCCAGCAACCCTCTAGCGGGAGATATATCCTACAATGAGCAGTTCTTC
>NA|NA|TRBJ1-4|TRBV9
CASSVAEPPSEKLFF
TGTGCCAGCAGCGTAGCTGAACCCCCAAGCGAAAAACTGTTTTTT
>NA|TRBD1|TRBJ2-5|TRBV28
CASSSSGTAKETQYF
TGTGCCAGCAGTTCTTCCGGGACAGCCAAAGAGACCCAGTACTTC
>NA|NA|TRBJ2-3|TRBV13
CASSLAGTDTQYF
TGTGCCAGCAGCTTAGCGGGAACAGATACGCAGTATTTT
>NA|TRBD1|TRBJ2-1|TRBV7-9
CASSSTGTGVYNEQFF
TGTGCCAGCAGCTCAACCGGGACAGGAGTCTATAATGAGCAGTTCTTC
>NA|NA|TRBJ1-6|TRBV20-1
CSASLDTVRNSPLHF
TGCAGTGCTAGTCTGGACACGGTGCGGAATTCACCCCTCCACTTT
>NA|NA|TRBJ2-2|TRBV5-1
CASSPRMGQGTGELFF
TGCGCCAGCAGCCCCAGGATGGGTCAAGGCACCGGGGAGCTGTTTTTT
>NA|NA|TRBJ1-1|TRBV10-3
CAVWRGARTEAFF
TGTGCCGTCTGGCGGGGGGCGCGGACTGAAGCTTTCTTT
>NA|TRBD2|TRBJ2-1|TRBV27
CATLPAGLSNEQFF
TGTGCCACCTTACCAGCGGGATTGAGCAATGAGCAGTTCTTC
>NA|NA|TRBJ1-4|TRBV19
CASSMVLRQGKLFF
TGTGCCAGTAGTATGGTTCTTCGGCAGGGAAAACTGTTTTTT
>once|NA|TRBJ2-1|TRBV4-3
CASSQGGNEQFF
TGCGCCAGCAGCCAAGGCGGCAATGAGCAGTTCTTC
>NA|NA|TRBJ1-5|TRBV6-5
CASSRDSSNQPQHF
TGTGCCAGCAGCCGCGACAGTAGCAATCAGCCCCAGCATTTT
>NA|TRBD2|TRBJ2-3|TRBV7-8
CASTPPASGRLRDTQYF
TGTGCCAGCACCCCCCCGGCTAGCGGGAGGTTACGAGATACGCAGTATTTT
>NA|TRBD2|TRBJ2-7|TRBV30
CAWKTSGGPFREQYF
TGTGCCTGGAAAACTAGCGGGGGCCCCTTTAGAGAGCAGTACTTC
>NA|NA|TRBJ1-2|TRBV18
CASCSEGGLNGYTF
TGTGCCAGCTGTTCGGAGGGGGGGCTCAATGGCTACACCTTC
>NA|NA|TRBJ1-6|TRBV7-6
CASSLSQGGGSPLHF
TGTGCCAGCAGCTTAAGCCAGGGAGGCGGTTCACCCCTCCACTTT
>NA|TRBD1|TRBJ2-1|TRBV29-1
CSVAPNRGLRYNEQFF
TGCAGCGTTGCACCGAACAGGGGGCTTCGATACAATGAGCAGTTCTTC
>NA|TRBD2|TRBJ2-1|TRBV6-6
CASRAAAGGIYNEQFF
TGTGCCAGCAGGGCCGCGGCGGGAGGTATCTACAATGAGCAGTTCTTC
>NA|NA|TRBJ2-2|TRBV11-3
CASSFSGQTGELFF
TGTGCCAGCAGCTTTAGCGGCCAAACCGGGGAGCTGTTTTTT
>NA|NA|TRBJ1-6|TRBV28
CASSLPQTGENSPLHF
TGTGCCAGCAGTCTACCTCAGACAGGCGAGAATTCACCCCTCCACTTT
>NA|TRBD2|TRBJ2-5|TRBV27
CASSFRGLAGGFGARETQYF
TGTGCCAGCAGTTTCCGGGGACTAGCGGGAGGTTTCGGGGCCCGGGAGACCCAGTACTTC